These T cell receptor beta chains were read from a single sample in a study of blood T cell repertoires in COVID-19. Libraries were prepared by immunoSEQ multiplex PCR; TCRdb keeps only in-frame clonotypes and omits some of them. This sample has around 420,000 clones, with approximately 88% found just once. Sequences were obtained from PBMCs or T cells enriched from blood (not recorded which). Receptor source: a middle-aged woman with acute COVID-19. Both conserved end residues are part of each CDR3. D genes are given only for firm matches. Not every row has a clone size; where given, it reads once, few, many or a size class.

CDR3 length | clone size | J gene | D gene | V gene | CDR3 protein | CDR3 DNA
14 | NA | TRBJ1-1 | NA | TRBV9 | CASSPEHRNTEAFF | TGTGCCAGCAGCCCCGAACACCGGAACACTGAAGCTTTCTTT
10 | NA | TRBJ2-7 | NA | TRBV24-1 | CATLAGFQYF | TGTGCCACCTTAGCCGGGTTTCAGTACTTC
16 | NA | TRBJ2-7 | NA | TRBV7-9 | CASSLVILTATYEQYF | TGTGCCAGCAGCTTAGTAATCTTGACAGCAACCTACGAGCAGTACTTC
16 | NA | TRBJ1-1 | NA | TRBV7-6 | CASSPEAGLRNTEAFF | TGTGCCAGCAGCCCCGAGGCAGGGCTTCGGAACACTGAAGCTTTCTTT
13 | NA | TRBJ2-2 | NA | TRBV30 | CAWSVTSAGELFF | TGTGCCTGGAGTGTAACTTCGGCCGGGGAGCTGTTTTTT
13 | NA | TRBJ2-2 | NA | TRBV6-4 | CASSDSLSGELFF | TGTGCCAGCAGTGACTCTCTCTCCGGGGAGCTGTTTTTT
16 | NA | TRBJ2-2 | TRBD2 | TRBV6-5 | CASSLAGGSNTGELFF | TGTGCCAGCAGTTTAGCGGGGGGGTCGAACACCGGGGAGCTGTTTTTT
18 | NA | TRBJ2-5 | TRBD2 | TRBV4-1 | CASSHPGGGLALGETQYF | TGCGCCAGCAGCCATCCCGGAGGGGGACTAGCGCTGGGGGAGACCCAGTACTTC
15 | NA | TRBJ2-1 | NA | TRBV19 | CASSNWGVLYNEQFF | TGTGCCAGTAGCAACTGGGGCGTCCTCTACAATGAGCAGTTCTTC
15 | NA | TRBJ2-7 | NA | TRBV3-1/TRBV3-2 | CASSQATGRLVEQYF | TGTGCCAGCAGCCAAGCGACAGGGAGGTTGGTCGAGCAGTACTTC
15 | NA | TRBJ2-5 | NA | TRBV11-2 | CASSLGGGTGETQYF | TGTGCCAGCAGCTTAGGCGGGGGAACAGGGGAGACCCAGTACTTC
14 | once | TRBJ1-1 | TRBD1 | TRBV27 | CASSFGTGVTEAFF | TGTGCCAGCAGTTTCGGGACAGGGGTTACTGAAGCTTTCTTT
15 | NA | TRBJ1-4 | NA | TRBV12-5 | CASGLVGETNEKLFF | TGTGCTAGTGGTTTGGTAGGGGAAACTAATGAAAAACTGTTTTTT
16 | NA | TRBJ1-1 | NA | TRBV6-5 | CASSSLKGVSNTEAFF | TGTGCCAGCAGTTCCCTTAAAGGGGTCTCGAACACTGAAGCTTTCTTT
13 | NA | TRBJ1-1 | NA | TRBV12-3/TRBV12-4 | CASAARGGTEAFF | TGTGCCAGCGCGGCCCGGGGTGGCACTGAAGCTTTCTTT
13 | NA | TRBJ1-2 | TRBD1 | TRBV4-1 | CASSHRGGDGYTF | TGCGCCAGCAGTCACAGGGGTGGCGATGGCTACACCTTC
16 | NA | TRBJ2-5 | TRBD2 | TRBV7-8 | CASTILAGGNGETQYF | TGTGCCAGCACCATACTAGCGGGGGGGAACGGAGAGACCCAGTACTTC
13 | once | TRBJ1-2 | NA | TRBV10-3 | CAITGQTDYGYTF | TGTGCCATCACTGGACAGACAGACTATGGCTACACCTTC
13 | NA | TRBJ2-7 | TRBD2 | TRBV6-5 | CASRSGGAYEQYF | TGTGCCAGCAGGAGCGGGGGGGCCTACGAGCAGTACTTC
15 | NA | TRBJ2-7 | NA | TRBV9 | CASSVGQGRSYEQYF | TGTGCCAGCAGCGTAGGGCAGGGAAGATCCTACGAGCAGTACTTC
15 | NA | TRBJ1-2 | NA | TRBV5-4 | CASSPAGGLRDRYTF | TGTGCCAGCAGCCCTGCTGGAGGTTTGAGGGATCGCTACACCTTC
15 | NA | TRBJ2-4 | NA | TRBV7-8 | CASSPGDLRKNIQYF | TGTGCCAGCAGCCCAGGGGACCTGCGGAAAAACATTCAGTACTTC